Listed below are T cell receptor beta chains from one sample, sequenced in a study of blood T cell repertoires in COVID-19. Assay used: immunoSEQ multiplex PCR; TCRdb lists only in-frame clones, some missing. The table includes 260,000 or so clones, roughly four fifths detected once. The source material was peripheral blood. The source of these receptors is a woman in her 70s with acute or convalescent COVID-19. Each CDR3 is given without its conserved first and last residue. Each record gives: V gene, J gene, CDR3 protein.

V: TRBV24-1
J: TRBJ2-1
CDR3: ATSDFSDRGNDEQF

V: TRBV6-5
J: TRBJ1-1
CDR3: ASIPFTPNTEAF

V: TRBV7-9
J: TRBJ1-1
CDR3: ASSPRTGVNTEAF

V: TRBV2
J: TRBJ2-5
CDR3: ASSTGGEETQY

V: TRBV29-1
J: TRBJ1-2
CDR3: SAWGTGTPYGYT

V: TRBV6-1
J: TRBJ1-1
CDR3: ASSAPGQGMNTEAF

V: TRBV5-5
J: TRBJ1-3
CDR3: ASRPLSYGNTIY

V: TRBV10-2
J: TRBJ2-3
CDR3: ASSDPEDRGRDTQY

V: TRBV5-4
J: TRBJ2-2
CDR3: ASSLDGTGELF

V: TRBV5-1
J: TRBJ2-5
CDR3: ASSLGGGGRGETQY

V: TRBV5-1
J: TRBJ1-5
CDR3: ASSLLGGQPQH

V: TRBV28
J: TRBJ2-3
CDR3: ASSFSGTGLDTQY

V: TRBV5-1
J: TRBJ1-1
CDR3: ASSLKTGGGAEAF

V: TRBV4-2
J: TRBJ1-2
CDR3: ASSQERRDYGYT

V: TRBV19
J: TRBJ1-1
CDR3: ASRRQGARGTEAF

V: TRBV18
J: TRBJ1-1
CDR3: ASSLGQGSSEAF

V: TRBV27
J: TRBJ2-1
CDR3: ASRLAGDVYNEQF

V: TRBV3-1/TRBV3-2
J: TRBJ1-4
CDR3: ASSQFVGSEPTNEKLF

V: TRBV7-2
J: TRBJ2-1
CDR3: ASSLWVPTSGENEQF

V: TRBV9
J: TRBJ2-5
CDR3: ASSVGTGGKETQY

V: TRBV15
J: TRBJ1-2
CDR3: ATSRDLGQGHGYT

V: TRBV28
J: TRBJ1-6
CDR3: ATLGANLRNSPLH

V: TRBV5-1
J: TRBJ2-2
CDR3: ASRLETGHLGELF

V: TRBV3-1/TRBV3-2
J: TRBJ2-2
CDR3: ASSETTGTSGTGELF

V: TRBV7-2
J: TRBJ2-5
CDR3: ASSPQGRETQY

V: TRBV5-1
J: TRBJ2-1
CDR3: ASTTGASYNEQF

V: TRBV18
J: TRBJ1-2
CDR3: ASSPGPDSNYGYT

V: TRBV2
J: TRBJ2-3
CDR3: AQGGGVYTDTQY

V: TRBV7-2
J: TRBJ2-4
CDR3: ASSLRGGNIQY

V: TRBV19
J: TRBJ1-4
CDR3: ASSIGPGITNEKLF

V: TRBV2
J: TRBJ1-2
CDR3: ASKMAFLPGNGYT

V: TRBV18
J: TRBJ2-2
CDR3: ASSSTGFNTGELF

V: TRBV27
J: TRBJ2-5
CDR3: ASSPGTGGQETQY

V: TRBV7-8
J: TRBJ1-5
CDR3: ASSLVTGGRNQPQH

V: TRBV6-5
J: TRBJ1-2
CDR3: ASSYEAHYGYT

V: TRBV11-2
J: TRBJ1-2
CDR3: ASSPLAGVGSNNYGYT

V: TRBV19
J: TRBJ2-7
CDR3: ASSRSTGTYEQY

V: TRBV19
J: TRBJ1-1
CDR3: ASRPGTGRGNTEAF

V: TRBV2
J: TRBJ1-6
CDR3: ASSRQGRTLH

V: TRBV5-6
J: TRBJ1-2
CDR3: ASSLRAGVYGYT

V: TRBV7-2
J: TRBJ2-1
CDR3: ASSPAPDRARRSYNEQF